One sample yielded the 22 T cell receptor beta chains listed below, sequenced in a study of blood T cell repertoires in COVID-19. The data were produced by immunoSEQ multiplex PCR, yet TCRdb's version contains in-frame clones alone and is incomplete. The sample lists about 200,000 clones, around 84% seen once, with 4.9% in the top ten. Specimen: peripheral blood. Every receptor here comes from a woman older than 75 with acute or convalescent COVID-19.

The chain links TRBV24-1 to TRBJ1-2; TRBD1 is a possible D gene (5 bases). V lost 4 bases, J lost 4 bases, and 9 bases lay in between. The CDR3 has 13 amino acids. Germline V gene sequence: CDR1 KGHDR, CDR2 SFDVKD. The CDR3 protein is CATSEPGSYGYTF. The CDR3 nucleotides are TGTGCCACCAGTGAGCCAGGGTCCTATGGCTACACCTTC.

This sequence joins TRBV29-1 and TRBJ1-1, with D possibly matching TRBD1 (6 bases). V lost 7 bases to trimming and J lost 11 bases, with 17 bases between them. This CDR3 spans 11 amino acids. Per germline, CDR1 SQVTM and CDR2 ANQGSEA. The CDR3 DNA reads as TGCAGCGGCGATACAGGGAGGGGGGCTTTCTTT. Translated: CSGDTGRGAFF.

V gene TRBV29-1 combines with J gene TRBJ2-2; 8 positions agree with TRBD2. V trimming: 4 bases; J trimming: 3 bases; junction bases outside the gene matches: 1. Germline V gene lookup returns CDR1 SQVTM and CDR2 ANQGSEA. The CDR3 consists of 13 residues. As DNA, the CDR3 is TGCAGCGTTGCAGCGGGAGACACCGGGGAGCTGTTTTTT. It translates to CSVAAGDTGELFF.

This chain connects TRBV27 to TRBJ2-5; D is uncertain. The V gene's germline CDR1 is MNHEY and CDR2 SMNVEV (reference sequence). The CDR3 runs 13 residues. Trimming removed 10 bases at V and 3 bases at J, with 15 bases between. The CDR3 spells CATRRKSEETQYF. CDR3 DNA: TGTGCCACCAGGCGTAAGAGCGAAGAGACCCAGTACTTC.

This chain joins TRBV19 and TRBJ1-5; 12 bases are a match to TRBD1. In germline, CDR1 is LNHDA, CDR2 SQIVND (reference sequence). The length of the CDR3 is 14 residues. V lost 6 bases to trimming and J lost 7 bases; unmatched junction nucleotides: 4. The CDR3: CASRGTGGRQPQHF. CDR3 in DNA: TGTGCCAGTAGGGGGACAGGGGGCCGGCAGCCCCAGCATTTT. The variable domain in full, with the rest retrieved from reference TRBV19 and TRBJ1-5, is DGGITQSPKYLFRKEGQNVTLSCEQNLNHDAMYWYRQDPGQGLRLIYYSQIVNDFQKGDIAEGYSVSREKKESFPLTVTSAQKNPTAFYLCASRGTGGRQPQHFGDGTRLSIL.

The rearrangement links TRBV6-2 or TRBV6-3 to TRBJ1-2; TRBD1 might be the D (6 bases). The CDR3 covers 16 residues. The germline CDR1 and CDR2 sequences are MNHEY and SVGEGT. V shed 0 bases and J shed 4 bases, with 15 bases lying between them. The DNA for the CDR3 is TGTGCCAGCAGTTACTCGACGGGGGGCGGAGGCTATGGCTACACCTTC. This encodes CASSYSTGGGGYGYTF.

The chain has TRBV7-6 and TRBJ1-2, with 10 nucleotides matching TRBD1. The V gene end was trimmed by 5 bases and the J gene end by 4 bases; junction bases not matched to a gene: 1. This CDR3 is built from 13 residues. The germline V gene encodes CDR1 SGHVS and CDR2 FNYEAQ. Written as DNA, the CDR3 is TGTGCCAGCAGCCGGGACAGGGGCTATGGCTACACCTTC. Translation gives CASSRDRGYGYTF.

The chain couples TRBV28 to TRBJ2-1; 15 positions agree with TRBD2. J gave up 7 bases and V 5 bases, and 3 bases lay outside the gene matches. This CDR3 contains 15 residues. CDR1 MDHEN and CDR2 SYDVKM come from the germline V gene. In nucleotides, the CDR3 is TGTGCCAGCAGTCCCGGGACTAGCGGGAGGAATGAGCAGTTCTTC. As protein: CASSPGTSGRNEQFF.

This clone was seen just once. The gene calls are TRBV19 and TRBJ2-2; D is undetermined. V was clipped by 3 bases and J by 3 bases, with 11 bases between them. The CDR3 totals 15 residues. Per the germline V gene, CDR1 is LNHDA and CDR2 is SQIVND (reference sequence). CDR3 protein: CASSMGHSYTGELFF. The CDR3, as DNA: TGTGCCAGTAGTATGGGCCACTCTTACACCGGGGAGCTGTTTTTT. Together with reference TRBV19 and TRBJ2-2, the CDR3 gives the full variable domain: DGGITQSPKYLFRKEGQNVTLSCEQNLNHDAMYWYRQDPGQGLRLIYYSQIVNDFQKGDIAEGYSVSREKKESFPLTVTSAQKNPTAFYLCASSMGHSYTGELFFGEGSRLTVL.

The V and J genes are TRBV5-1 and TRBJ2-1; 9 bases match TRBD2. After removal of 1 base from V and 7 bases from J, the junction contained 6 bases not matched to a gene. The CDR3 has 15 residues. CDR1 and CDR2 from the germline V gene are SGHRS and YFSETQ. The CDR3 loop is CASSLFAGGRNEQFF. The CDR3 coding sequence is TGCGCCAGCAGCTTGTTCGCGGGAGGGCGGAATGAGCAGTTCTTC.

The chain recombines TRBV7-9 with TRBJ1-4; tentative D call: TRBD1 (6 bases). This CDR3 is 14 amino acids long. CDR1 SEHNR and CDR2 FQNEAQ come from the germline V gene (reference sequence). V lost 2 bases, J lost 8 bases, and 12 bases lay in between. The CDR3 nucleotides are TGTGCCAGCAGCTTAAGGCAGGGGACGGAAAAACTGTTTTTT. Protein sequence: CASSLRQGTEKLFF. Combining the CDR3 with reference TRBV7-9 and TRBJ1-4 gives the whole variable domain DTGVSQNPRHKITKRGQNVTFRCDPISEHNRLYWYRQTLGQGPEFLTYFQNEAQLEKSRLLSDRFSAERPKGSFSTLEIQRTEQGDSAMYLCASSLRQGTEKLFFGSGTQLSVL.

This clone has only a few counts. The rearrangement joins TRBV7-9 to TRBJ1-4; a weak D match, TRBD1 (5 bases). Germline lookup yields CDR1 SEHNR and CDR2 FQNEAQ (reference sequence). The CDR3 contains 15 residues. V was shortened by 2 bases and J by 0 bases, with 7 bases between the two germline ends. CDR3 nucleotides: TGTGCCAGCAGCTTAAGGGGCTCAACTAATGAAAAACTGTTTTTT. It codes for CASSLRGSTNEKLFF.

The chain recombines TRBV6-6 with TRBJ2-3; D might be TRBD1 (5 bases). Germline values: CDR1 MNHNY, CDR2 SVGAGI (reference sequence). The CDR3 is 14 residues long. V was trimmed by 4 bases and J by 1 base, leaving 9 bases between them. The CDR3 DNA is TGTGCCAGCAGTTTAGACAGAGGCACAGATACGCAGTATTTT. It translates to CASSLDRGTDTQYF.

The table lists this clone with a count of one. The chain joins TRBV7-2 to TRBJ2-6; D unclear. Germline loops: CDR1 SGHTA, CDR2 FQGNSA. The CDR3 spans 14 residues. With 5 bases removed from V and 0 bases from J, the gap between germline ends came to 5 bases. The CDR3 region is CASSPNSGANVLTF. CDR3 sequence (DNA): TGTGCCAGCAGCCCCAACTCTGGGGCCAACGTCCTGACTTTC. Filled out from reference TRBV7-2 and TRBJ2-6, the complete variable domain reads GAGVSQSPSNKVTEKGKDVELRCDPISGHTALYWYRQSLGQGLEFLIYFQGNSAPDKSGLPSDRFSAERTGGSVSTLTIQRTQQEDSAVYLCASSPNSGANVLTFGAGSRLTVL.

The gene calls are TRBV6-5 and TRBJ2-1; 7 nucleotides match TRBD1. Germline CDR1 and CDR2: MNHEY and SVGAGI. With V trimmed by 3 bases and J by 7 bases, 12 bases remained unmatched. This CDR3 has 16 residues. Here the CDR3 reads CASSYRQRGTENEQFF. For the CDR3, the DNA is TGTGCCAGCAGTTATCGCCAGAGGGGGACAGAGAATGAGCAGTTCTTC.

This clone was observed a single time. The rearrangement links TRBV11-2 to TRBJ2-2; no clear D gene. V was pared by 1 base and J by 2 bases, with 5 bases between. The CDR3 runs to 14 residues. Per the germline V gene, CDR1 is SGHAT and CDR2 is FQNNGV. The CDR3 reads CASSLALNTGELFF. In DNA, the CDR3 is TGTGCCAGCAGCTTAGCTTTAAACACCGGGGAGCTGTTTTTT.

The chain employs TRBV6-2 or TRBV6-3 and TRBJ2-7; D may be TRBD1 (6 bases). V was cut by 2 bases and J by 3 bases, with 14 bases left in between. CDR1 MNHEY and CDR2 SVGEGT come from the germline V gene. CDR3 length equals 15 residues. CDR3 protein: CASSYPGTGFYEQYF. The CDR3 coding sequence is TGTGCCAGCAGTTACCCCGGAACAGGGTTCTACGAGCAGTACTTC.

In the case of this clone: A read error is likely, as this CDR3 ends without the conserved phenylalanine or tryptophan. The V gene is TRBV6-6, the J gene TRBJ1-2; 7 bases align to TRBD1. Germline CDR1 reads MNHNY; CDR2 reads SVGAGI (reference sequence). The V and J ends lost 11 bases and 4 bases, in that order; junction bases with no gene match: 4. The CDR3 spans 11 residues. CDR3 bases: TGTGCCTGTGGACAGGCCTATGGCTACACCCTC. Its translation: CACGQAYGYTL.

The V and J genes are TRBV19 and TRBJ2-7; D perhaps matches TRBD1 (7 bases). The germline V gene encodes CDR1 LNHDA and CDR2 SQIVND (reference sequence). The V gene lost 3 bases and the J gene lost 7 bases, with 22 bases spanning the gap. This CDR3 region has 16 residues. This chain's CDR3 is CASSIFAGTEPREQYF. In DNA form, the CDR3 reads TGTGCCAGTAGTATCTTTGCGGGGACAGAACCCAGGGAGCAGTACTTC.

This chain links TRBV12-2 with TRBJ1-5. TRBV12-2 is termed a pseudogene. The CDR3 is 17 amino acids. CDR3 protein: CASRLVRPFGGSQPQHF. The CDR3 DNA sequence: TGTGCAAGTCGCTTAGTGCGACCGTTCGGAGGGAGTCAGCCCCAGCATTTT.

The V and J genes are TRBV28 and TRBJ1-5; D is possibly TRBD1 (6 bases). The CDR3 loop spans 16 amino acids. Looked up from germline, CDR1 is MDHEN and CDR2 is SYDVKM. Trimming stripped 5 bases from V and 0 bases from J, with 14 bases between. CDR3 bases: TGTGCCAGCAGTGGGGCGACAGGAGATAGCAATCAGCCCCAGCATTTT. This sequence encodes CASSGATGDSNQPQHF.

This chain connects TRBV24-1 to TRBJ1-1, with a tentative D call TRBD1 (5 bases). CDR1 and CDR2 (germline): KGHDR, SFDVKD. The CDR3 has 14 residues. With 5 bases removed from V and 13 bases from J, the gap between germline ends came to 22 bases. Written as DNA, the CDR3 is TGTGCCACCAGTGCTGCCGACCGACCATGGGGGGGTTTCTTT. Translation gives CATSAADRPWGGFF.